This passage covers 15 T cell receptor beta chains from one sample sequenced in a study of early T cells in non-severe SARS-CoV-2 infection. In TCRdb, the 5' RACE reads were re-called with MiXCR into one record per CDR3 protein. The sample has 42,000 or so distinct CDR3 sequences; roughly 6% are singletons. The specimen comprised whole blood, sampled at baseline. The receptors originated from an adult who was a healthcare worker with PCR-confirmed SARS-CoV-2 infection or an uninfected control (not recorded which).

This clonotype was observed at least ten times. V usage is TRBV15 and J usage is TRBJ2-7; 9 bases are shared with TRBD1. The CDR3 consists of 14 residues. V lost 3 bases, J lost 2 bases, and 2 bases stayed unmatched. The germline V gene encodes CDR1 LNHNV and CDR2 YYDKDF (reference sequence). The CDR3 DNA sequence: TGTGCCACCAGCAGGACAGGGGGTACCTACGAGCAGTACTTC. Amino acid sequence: CATSRTGGTYEQYF.

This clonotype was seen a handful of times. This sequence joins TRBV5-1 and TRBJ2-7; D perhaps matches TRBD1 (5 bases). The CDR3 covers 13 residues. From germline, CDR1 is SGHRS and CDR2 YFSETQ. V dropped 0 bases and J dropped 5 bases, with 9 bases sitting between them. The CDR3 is CASSLGDSNEQYF. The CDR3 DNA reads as TGCGCCAGCAGCTTGGGCGACAGCAACGAGCAGTACTTC.

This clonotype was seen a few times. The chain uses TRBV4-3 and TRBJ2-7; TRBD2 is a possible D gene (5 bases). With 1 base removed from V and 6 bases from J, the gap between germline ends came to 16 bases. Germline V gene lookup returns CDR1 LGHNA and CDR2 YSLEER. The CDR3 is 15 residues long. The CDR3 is CASSQVSRGHGEQYF. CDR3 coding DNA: TGCGCCAGCAGCCAAGTTTCCAGAGGGCATGGCGAGCAGTACTTC.

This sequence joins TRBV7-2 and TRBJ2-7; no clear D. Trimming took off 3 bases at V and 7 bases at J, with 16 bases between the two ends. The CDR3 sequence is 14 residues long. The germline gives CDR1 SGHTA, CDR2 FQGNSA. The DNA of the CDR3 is TGTGCCAGCAGCTTGTCCCGCACTTCCCGGGAGCAGTACTTC. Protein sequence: CASSLSRTSREQYF.

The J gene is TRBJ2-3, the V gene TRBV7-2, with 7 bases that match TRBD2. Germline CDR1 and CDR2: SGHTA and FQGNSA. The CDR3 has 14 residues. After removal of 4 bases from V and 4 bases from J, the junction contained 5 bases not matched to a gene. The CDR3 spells CASSSPSGADTQYF. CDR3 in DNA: TGTGCCAGCAGCTCACCGAGCGGGGCAGATACGCAGTATTTT.

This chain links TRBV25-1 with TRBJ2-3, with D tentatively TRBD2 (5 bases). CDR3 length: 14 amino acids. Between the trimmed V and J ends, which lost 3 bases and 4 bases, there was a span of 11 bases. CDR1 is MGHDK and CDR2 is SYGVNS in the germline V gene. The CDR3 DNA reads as TGTGCCAGCAGTGACCCGGCGGGCCCAGATACGCAGTATTTT. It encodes CASSDPAGPDTQYF.

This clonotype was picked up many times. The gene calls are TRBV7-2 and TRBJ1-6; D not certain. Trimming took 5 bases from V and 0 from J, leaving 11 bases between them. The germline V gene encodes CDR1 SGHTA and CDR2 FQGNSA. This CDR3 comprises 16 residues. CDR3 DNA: TGTGCCAGCAGCAGGTACCGAAGCTCCTATAATTCACCCCTCCACTTT. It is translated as CASSRYRSSYNSPLHF. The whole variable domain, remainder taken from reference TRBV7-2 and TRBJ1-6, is GAGVSQSPSNKVTEKGKDVELRCDPISGHTALYWYRQSLGQGLEFLIYFQGNSAPDKSGLPSDRFSAERTGGSVSTLTIQRTQQEDSAVYLCASSRYRSSYNSPLHFGNGTRLTVT.

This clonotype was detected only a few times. The CDR3 DNA reads as TGTGCCAGCAGCATCGGACAGGCTCTTAATTCACCCCTCCACTTT. Its protein is CASSIGQALNSPLHF. The chain carries TRBV6-6 and TRBJ1-6, with 7 bases aligning to TRBD1. The CDR3 is made up of 15 amino acids. Trimming cost V 6 bases and J 6 bases; bases outside gene matches: 8. Per germline, CDR1 MNHNY and CDR2 SVGAGI (reference sequence).

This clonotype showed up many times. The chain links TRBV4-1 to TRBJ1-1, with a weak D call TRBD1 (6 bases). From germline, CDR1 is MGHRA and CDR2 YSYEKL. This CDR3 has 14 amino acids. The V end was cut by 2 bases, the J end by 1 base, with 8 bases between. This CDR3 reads CASSQQGRNTEAFF. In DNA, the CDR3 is TGCGCCAGCAGCCAACAGGGGAGGAACACTGAAGCTTTCTTT.

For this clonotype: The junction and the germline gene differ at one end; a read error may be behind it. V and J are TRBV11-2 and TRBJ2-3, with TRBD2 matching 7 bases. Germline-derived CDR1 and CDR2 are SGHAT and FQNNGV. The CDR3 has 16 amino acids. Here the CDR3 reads CASNLVPGGSTDTQYF. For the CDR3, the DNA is TGTGCCAGCAACTTAGTCCCGGGGGGAAGCACAGATACGCAGTATTTT.

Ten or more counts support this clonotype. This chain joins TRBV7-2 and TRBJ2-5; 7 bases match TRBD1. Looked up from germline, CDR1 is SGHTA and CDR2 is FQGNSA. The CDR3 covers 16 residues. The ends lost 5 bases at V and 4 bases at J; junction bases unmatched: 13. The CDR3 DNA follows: TGTGCCAGCAGCCTAGATCTAGGGGGCTTTGGAGAGACCCAGTACTTC. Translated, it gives CASSLDLGGFGETQYF.

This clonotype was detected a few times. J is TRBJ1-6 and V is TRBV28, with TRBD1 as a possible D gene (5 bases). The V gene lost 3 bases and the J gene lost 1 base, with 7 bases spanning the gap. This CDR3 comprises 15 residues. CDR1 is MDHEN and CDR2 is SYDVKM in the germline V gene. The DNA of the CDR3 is TGTGCCAGCAGTTTGGGGGGTTCCTATAATTCACCCCTCCACTTT. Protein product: CASSLGGSYNSPLHF.

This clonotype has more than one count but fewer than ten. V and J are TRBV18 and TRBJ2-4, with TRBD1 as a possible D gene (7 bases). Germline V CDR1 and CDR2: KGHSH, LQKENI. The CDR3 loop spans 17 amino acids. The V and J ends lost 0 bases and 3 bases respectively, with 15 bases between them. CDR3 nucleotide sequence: TGTGCCAGCTCACCACCGTCGAGCAGGGGGGACAAAAACATTCAGTACTTC. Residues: CASSPPSSRGDKNIQYF.

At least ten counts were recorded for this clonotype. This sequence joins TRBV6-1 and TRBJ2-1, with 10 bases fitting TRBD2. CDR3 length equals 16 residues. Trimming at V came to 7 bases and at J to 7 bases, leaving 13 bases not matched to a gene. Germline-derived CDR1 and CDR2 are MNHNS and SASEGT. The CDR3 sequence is CASKRPSGGPTNEQFF. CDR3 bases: TGTGCCAGCAAGAGGCCTAGCGGGGGACCAACGAATGAGCAGTTCTTC.

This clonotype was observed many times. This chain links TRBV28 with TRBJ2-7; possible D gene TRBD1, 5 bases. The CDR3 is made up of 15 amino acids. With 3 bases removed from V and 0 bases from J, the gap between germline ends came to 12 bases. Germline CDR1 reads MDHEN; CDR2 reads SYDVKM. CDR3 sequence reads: CASSFSRASSYEQYF. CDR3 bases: TGTGCCAGCAGTTTTAGCAGGGCAAGCTCCTACGAGCAGTACTTC.